A selection of T cell receptor beta chains follows, all from one sample in a study of T cell responses to AZD1222 COVID-19 vaccine. Using immunoSEQ multiplex PCR, the repertoire was profiled, and TCRdb retains in-frame clones only, with some absent. The sample contains 100,000 to 150,000 clones, approximately 85% of which appear only once. The sequencing used peripheral blood, collected 28 days after the second AZD1222 dose. These TCRs come from an adult who received the AZD1222 COVID-19 vaccine. The CDR3 runs from the conserved cysteine through the conserved F or W. Each record gives: D gene, V gene, clone size, J gene, CDR3 DNA, CDR3 protein. D genes are given only for firm matches. Size tells how often a clone was seen (once, few, many) or the class of an expanded clone, and some rows leave it out.

D gene: -
V gene: TRBV27
clone size: -
J gene: TRBJ2-5
CDR3 DNA: TGTGCCAGCAGTTTAATAGGGCAAGAGACCCAGTACTTC
CDR3 protein: CASSLIGQETQYF

D gene: -
V gene: TRBV7-2
clone size: -
J gene: TRBJ2-2
CDR3 DNA: TGTGCCAGCAGCTCAAAAAGGGAAAACACCGGGGAGCTGTTTTTT
CDR3 protein: CASSSKRENTGELFF

D gene: -
V gene: TRBV12-5
clone size: -
J gene: TRBJ1-6
CDR3 DNA: TGTGCTAGTGGTTTGGTATATACGGACTCTCTCAGGAGCTCCTATAATTCACCCCTCCACTTT
CDR3 protein: CASGLVYTDSLRSSYNSPLHF

D gene: -
V gene: TRBV18
clone size: -
J gene: TRBJ2-2
CDR3 DNA: TGTGCCAGCTCACCCGACAGACGAGCGAACACCGGGGAGCTGTTTTTT
CDR3 protein: CASSPDRRANTGELFF

D gene: -
V gene: TRBV30
clone size: -
J gene: TRBJ1-1
CDR3 DNA: TGTGCCTGGGTCCGGGCTTCCACTGAAGCTTTCTTT
CDR3 protein: CAWVRASTEAFF

D gene: -
V gene: TRBV19
clone size: few
J gene: TRBJ1-3
CDR3 DNA: TGTGCCAGTAGTGCGGAATGGGACTTCTCTGGAAACACCATATATTTT
CDR3 protein: CASSAEWDFSGNTIYF

D gene: -
V gene: TRBV2
clone size: -
J gene: TRBJ1-2
CDR3 DNA: TGTGCCAGCAGTATTGCACGCGACTATGGCTACACCTTC
CDR3 protein: CASSIARDYGYTF

D gene: -
V gene: TRBV19
clone size: -
J gene: TRBJ1-5
CDR3 DNA: TGTGCCAGTAGTGCGGGAGGGAGAGGGCCCCAGCATTTT
CDR3 protein: CASSAGGRGPQHF

D gene: -
V gene: TRBV18
clone size: -
J gene: TRBJ2-7
CDR3 DNA: TGTGCCAGCTCACCGGGGGTCTCCTACGAGCAGTACTTC
CDR3 protein: CASSPGVSYEQYF

D gene: -
V gene: TRBV12-3/TRBV12-4
clone size: -
J gene: TRBJ1-2
CDR3 DNA: TGTGCCAGCAGTTCGCAGGGTAACTATGGCTACACCTTC
CDR3 protein: CASSSQGNYGYTF

D gene: TRBD1
V gene: TRBV18
clone size: few
J gene: TRBJ1-1
CDR3 DNA: TGTGCCAGCTCATCAACGGGACAGGGGAACACTGAAGCTTTCTTT
CDR3 protein: CASSSTGQGNTEAFF

D gene: TRBD1
V gene: TRBV23-1
clone size: -
J gene: TRBJ2-5
CDR3 DNA: TGCGCCAGCAGTCAATCCCCGGACAGGCGAGAAGAGACCCAGTACTTC
CDR3 protein: CASSQSPDRREETQYF

D gene: -
V gene: TRBV11-1
clone size: once
J gene: TRBJ2-5
CDR3 DNA: TGTGCCAGCAGCTTAACAGGTGGGAAAAAAGAGACCCAGTACTTC
CDR3 protein: CASSLTGGKKETQYF

D gene: TRBD1
V gene: TRBV7-2
clone size: -
J gene: TRBJ2-1
CDR3 DNA: TGTGCCAGCAGCCACTCGGGACAGGGTAGTAGTGAGCAGTTCTTC
CDR3 protein: CASSHSGQGSSEQFF

D gene: -
V gene: TRBV29-1
clone size: -
J gene: TRBJ1-2
CDR3 DNA: TGCAGCGTGGGACGGTCGCCGGGAGGCTACACCTTC
CDR3 protein: CSVGRSPGGYTF

D gene: -
V gene: TRBV28
clone size: -
J gene: TRBJ1-3
CDR3 DNA: TGTGCCAGCACCATCCCAGGACGGAGCTCTGGAAACACCATATATTTT
CDR3 protein: CASTIPGRSSGNTIYF

D gene: -
V gene: TRBV6-5
clone size: -
J gene: TRBJ2-7
CDR3 DNA: TGTGCCAGCAGGAGTTACAGGGATCCCTACGAGCAGTACTTC
CDR3 protein: CASRSYRDPYEQYF

D gene: -
V gene: TRBV5-4
clone size: -
J gene: TRBJ2-7
CDR3 DNA: TGTGCCAGCAGCTTGGTTTCCGGGGGCTACTACGAGCAGTACTTC
CDR3 protein: CASSLVSGGYYEQYF

D gene: -
V gene: TRBV3-1/TRBV3-2
clone size: -
J gene: TRBJ2-7
CDR3 DNA: TGTGCCAGCAGCCGAGCCGGAGCGGTCCACGAGCAGTACTTC
CDR3 protein: CASSRAGAVHEQYF

D gene: -
V gene: TRBV30
clone size: -
J gene: TRBJ2-7
CDR3 DNA: TGTGCCTGGTACCGCCAAACCCACCGCCTTGGAGGTCACTTC
CDR3 protein: CAWYRQTHRLGGHF

D gene: TRBD1
V gene: TRBV11-3
clone size: -
J gene: TRBJ2-5
CDR3 DNA: TGTGCCAGCAGCTCCCAGGGGGAGAGGCGGCAAGAGACCCAGTACTTC
CDR3 protein: CASSSQGERRQETQYF

D gene: TRBD1
V gene: TRBV6-5
clone size: -
J gene: TRBJ1-6
CDR3 DNA: TGTGCCAGCAGTTCGACAGGGCGGTCACCCCTCCACTTT
CDR3 protein: CASSSTGRSPLHF

D gene: -
V gene: TRBV28
clone size: -
J gene: TRBJ1-6
CDR3 DNA: TGTGCCAGCAGATCTAGATCTGTAGGAAATTCACCCCTCCACTTT
CDR3 protein: CASRSRSVGNSPLHF

D gene: -
V gene: TRBV7-9
clone size: few
J gene: TRBJ1-5
CDR3 DNA: TGTGCCAGCAGCCCCGGGACGGTTCAGCCCCAGCATTTT
CDR3 protein: CASSPGTVQPQHF

D gene: -
V gene: TRBV6-5
clone size: -
J gene: TRBJ1-1
CDR3 DNA: TGTGCCAGCAGTTCCAAGGGGGGGATGAACACTGAAGCTTTCTTT
CDR3 protein: CASSSKGGMNTEAFF

D gene: -
V gene: TRBV12-5
clone size: -
J gene: TRBJ1-2
CDR3 DNA: TGTGCTAGTGGTTACCAGGGGAGTCCTAACTATGGCTACACCTTC
CDR3 protein: CASGYQGSPNYGYTF

D gene: -
V gene: TRBV5-6
clone size: -
J gene: TRBJ1-1
CDR3 DNA: TGTGCCAGCACCTACTGGGGGGGTGGGGCAGGAGCTTTCTTT
CDR3 protein: CASTYWGGGAGAFF

D gene: TRBD1
V gene: TRBV19
clone size: few
J gene: TRBJ1-1
CDR3 DNA: TGTGCCAGTAGTCAGGGACAGGGGAACACTGAAGCTTTCTTT
CDR3 protein: CASSQGQGNTEAFF

D gene: -
V gene: TRBV10-3
clone size: -
J gene: TRBJ2-3
CDR3 DNA: TGTGCCATCGTGGGGGACGGCACAGATACGCAGTATTTT
CDR3 protein: CAIVGDGTDTQYF

D gene: -
V gene: TRBV28
clone size: -
J gene: TRBJ1-2
CDR3 DNA: TGTGCCAGCAGCCCCCCGAAGAGGCTGGACACCTTC
CDR3 protein: CASSPPKRLDTF

D gene: -
V gene: TRBV6-2/TRBV6-3
clone size: -
J gene: TRBJ2-7
CDR3 DNA: TGTGCCAGCAGTTACCCCAGGGACGGGCGCGAGCAGTACTTC
CDR3 protein: CASSYPRDGREQYF

D gene: -
V gene: TRBV27
clone size: -
J gene: TRBJ2-1
CDR3 DNA: TGTGCCAGCAGTTTGAAGGGTCCGATCTACAATGAGCAGTTCTTC
CDR3 protein: CASSLKGPIYNEQFF

D gene: TRBD1
V gene: TRBV30
clone size: -
J gene: TRBJ1-1
CDR3 DNA: TGTGCCTGGAGTCCACAGGGGTGGCTCACTGAAGCTTTCTTT
CDR3 protein: CAWSPQGWLTEAFF

D gene: -
V gene: TRBV9
clone size: -
J gene: TRBJ2-1
CDR3 DNA: TGTGCCAGCAGCACCGGGTCTGTTAATGAGCAGTTCTTC
CDR3 protein: CASSTGSVNEQFF

D gene: TRBD1
V gene: TRBV10-3
clone size: few
J gene: TRBJ1-1
CDR3 DNA: TGTGCCATCAGTGGACAGGGGGAACGGACTGAAGCTTTCTTT
CDR3 protein: CAISGQGERTEAFF

D gene: -
V gene: TRBV6-5
clone size: -
J gene: TRBJ2-7
CDR3 DNA: TGTGCCAGCAGGAAACGGATCGACTACGAGCAGTACTTC
CDR3 protein: CASRKRIDYEQYF

D gene: TRBD1
V gene: TRBV28
clone size: -
J gene: TRBJ2-7
CDR3 DNA: TGTGCCAGCAGTTCAGGACAGGGGTCCCCTAACTACGAGCAGTACTTC
CDR3 protein: CASSSGQGSPNYEQYF

D gene: TRBD1
V gene: TRBV14
clone size: -
J gene: TRBJ2-2
CDR3 DNA: TGTGCCAGCAGCCAAGGACAGGGGGCGAACACCGGGGAGCTGTTTTTT
CDR3 protein: CASSQGQGANTGELFF

D gene: TRBD1
V gene: TRBV6-5
clone size: -
J gene: TRBJ2-2
CDR3 DNA: TGTGCCAGCAGCCGACAGGGTGCCACCGGGGAGCTGTTTTTT
CDR3 protein: CASSRQGATGELFF

D gene: -
V gene: TRBV7-2
clone size: -
J gene: TRBJ2-3
CDR3 DNA: TGTGCCACCATCAGGGATCTGGGGGGAGATACGCAGTATTTT
CDR3 protein: CATIRDLGGDTQYF

D gene: -
V gene: TRBV5-1
clone size: -
J gene: TRBJ1-2
CDR3 DNA: TGCGCCAGCAGCTTCGACCAGCTCCAGAGTGGCTACACCTTC
CDR3 protein: CASSFDQLQSGYTF

D gene: -
V gene: TRBV7-3
clone size: -
J gene: TRBJ2-2
CDR3 DNA: TGTGCCAGCGGCACGGGGCCTATAACCGGGGAGCTGTTTTTT
CDR3 protein: CASGTGPITGELFF

D gene: -
V gene: TRBV10-3
clone size: -
J gene: TRBJ1-4
CDR3 DNA: TGTGCCATCAGCCGCGATGCAACTAATGAAAAACTGTTTTTT
CDR3 protein: CAISRDATNEKLFF

D gene: -
V gene: TRBV4-3
clone size: -
J gene: TRBJ2-2
CDR3 DNA: TGCGCCAGCAGCCAAGAACAGGTTAACACCGGGGAGCTGTTTTTT
CDR3 protein: CASSQEQVNTGELFF

D gene: -
V gene: TRBV6-5
clone size: -
J gene: TRBJ1-1
CDR3 DNA: TGTGCCAGCAGCCTGGATTCGAACACTGAAGCTTTCTTT
CDR3 protein: CASSLDSNTEAFF

D gene: TRBD2
V gene: TRBV3-1/TRBV3-2
clone size: -
J gene: TRBJ2-2
CDR3 DNA: TGTGCCAGCAGCCAGGGGGGGGGACTAATCCCCAGGGAGCTGTTTTTT
CDR3 protein: CASSQGGGLIPRELFF